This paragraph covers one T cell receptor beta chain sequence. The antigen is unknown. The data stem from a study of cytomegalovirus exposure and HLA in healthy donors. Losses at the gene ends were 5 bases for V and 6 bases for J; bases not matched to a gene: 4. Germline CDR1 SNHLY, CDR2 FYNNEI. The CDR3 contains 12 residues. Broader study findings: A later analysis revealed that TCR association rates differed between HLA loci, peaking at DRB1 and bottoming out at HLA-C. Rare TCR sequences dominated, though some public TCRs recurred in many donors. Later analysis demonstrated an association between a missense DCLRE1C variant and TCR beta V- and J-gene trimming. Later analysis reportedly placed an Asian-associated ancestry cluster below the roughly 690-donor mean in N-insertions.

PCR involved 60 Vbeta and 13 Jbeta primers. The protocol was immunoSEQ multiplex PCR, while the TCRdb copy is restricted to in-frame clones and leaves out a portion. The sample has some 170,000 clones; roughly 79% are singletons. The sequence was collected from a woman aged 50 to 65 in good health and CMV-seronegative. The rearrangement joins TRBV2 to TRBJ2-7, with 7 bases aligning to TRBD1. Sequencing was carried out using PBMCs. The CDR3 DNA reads TGTGCCAGCAGTTCGACAGGGACCGAGCAGTACTTC. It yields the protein CASSSTGTEQYF.